This T cell receptor (beta chain) was captured in a study of cytomegalovirus exposure and HLA in healthy donors. Study outcomes and limitations: Reportedly, HLA-A and HLA-B alleles of most subjects were accurately predicted from TCR beta. A later analysis, which compared TCR beta chains of equal frequency, found the HLA-associated ones more clonally expanded. Earlier analysis found most TCR beta V segments productive about 87% or about 30% of the time. Later findings reportedly placed an Asian-associated ancestry cluster below the approximately 650-donor mean for N-insertions.

This clone was observed a handful of times. As yet, its antigen is unknown. It was with 60 Vbeta and 13 Jbeta primers that the PCR ran. Some clones are missing from TCRdb's copy, which holds only in-frame ones; the method was immunoSEQ multiplex PCR. The sample consists of 90,000 to 150,000 clones, 80% of them appearing once. CDR1 is MDHEN, CDR2 SYDVKM, per germline. The CDR3 totals 14 residues. J lost 0 bases, V lost 5 bases, and 3 bases had no gene match. Material for sequencing was PBMCs. This rearrangement joins TRBV28 to TRBJ1-2; 7 bases match TRBD1. The source of this sequence is a man aged 45 to 65 in good health and CMV-seronegative. The CDR3, as DNA: TGTGCCAGCAGTGGACAGGCATCTAACTATGGCTACACCTTC. The encoded protein is CASSGQASNYGYTF.